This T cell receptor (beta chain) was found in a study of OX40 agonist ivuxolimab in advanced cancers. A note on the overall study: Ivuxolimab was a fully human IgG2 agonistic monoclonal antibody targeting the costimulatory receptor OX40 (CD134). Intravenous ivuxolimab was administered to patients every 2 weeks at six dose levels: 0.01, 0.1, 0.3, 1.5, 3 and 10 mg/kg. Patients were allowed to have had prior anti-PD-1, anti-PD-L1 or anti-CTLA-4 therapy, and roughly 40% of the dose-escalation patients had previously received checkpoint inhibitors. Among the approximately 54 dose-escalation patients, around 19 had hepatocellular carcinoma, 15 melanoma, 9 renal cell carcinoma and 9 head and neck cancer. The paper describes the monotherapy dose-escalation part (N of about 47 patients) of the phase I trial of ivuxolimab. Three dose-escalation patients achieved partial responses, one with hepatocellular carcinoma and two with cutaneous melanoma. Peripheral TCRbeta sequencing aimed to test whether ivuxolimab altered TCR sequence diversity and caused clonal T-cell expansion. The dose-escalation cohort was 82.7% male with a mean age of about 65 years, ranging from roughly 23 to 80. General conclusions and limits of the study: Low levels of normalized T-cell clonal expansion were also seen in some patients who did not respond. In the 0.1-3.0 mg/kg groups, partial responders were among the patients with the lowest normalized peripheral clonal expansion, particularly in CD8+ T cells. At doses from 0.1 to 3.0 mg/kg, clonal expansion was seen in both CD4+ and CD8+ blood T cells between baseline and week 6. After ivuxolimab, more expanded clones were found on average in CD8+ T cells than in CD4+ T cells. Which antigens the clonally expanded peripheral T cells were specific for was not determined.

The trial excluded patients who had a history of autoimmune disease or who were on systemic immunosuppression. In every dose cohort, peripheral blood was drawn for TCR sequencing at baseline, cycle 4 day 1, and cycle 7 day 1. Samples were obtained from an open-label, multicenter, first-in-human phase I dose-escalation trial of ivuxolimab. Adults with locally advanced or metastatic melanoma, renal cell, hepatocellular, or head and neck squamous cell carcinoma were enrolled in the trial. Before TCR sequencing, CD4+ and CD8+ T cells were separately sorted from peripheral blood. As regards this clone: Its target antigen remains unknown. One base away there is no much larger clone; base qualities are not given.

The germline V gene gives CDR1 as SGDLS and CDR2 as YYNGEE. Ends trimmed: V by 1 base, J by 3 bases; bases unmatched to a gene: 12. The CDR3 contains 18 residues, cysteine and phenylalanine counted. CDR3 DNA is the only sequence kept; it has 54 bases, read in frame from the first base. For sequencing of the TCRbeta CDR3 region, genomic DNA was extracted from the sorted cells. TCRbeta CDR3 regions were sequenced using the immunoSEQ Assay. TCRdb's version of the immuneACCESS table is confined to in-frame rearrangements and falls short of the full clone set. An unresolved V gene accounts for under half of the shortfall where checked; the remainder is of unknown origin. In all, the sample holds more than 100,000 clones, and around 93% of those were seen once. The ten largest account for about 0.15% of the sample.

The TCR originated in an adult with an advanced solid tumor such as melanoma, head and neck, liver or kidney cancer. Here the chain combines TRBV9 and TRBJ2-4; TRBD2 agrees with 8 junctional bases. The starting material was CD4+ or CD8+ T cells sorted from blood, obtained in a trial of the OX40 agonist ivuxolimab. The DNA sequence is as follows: TGTGCCAGCAGCGTAACCCCGAATCCTAGCGGGCTCAAAAACATTCAGTACTTC. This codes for CASSVTPNPSGLKNIQYF.